One and the same sample provided the 23 T cell receptor beta chains below, sequenced in a study of cytomegalovirus exposure and HLA in healthy donors. The primer mix had 60 Vbeta and 13 Jbeta primers. The table came from immunoSEQ multiplex PCR; TCRdb's copy has only in-frame clones and leaves some out. The sample carries 200,000 or so clones, almost 85% recorded once. What was sequenced was PBMCs. The receptors here all came from a boy aged 10-17 years in good health and CMV-seronegative.

This chain links TRBV20-1 with TRBJ2-7; possible D gene TRBD2, 5 bases. V lost 4 bases to trimming and J lost 5 bases, with 9 bases between them. Germline CDR1 DFQATT, CDR2 SNEGSKA (reference sequence). The length of the CDR3 is 11 residues. In DNA, the CDR3 is TGCAGTGCTACCCTCGGGGACGAGCAGTACTTC. Translation gives CSATLGDEQYF.

This clone has just one count. This chain links TRBV6-1 with TRBJ1-6, with TRBD1 identical over 8 bases. J was trimmed by 14 bases and V by 6 bases; bases with no gene match: 15. Germline V CDR1 and CDR2: MNHNS, SASEGT. This CDR3 comprises 15 residues. The CDR3 sequence is CASRTSGGFSQSLHF. The CDR3 DNA reads as TGTGCCAGCAGGACCTCAGGGGGCTTTAGTCAGTCCCTCCACTTT.

Details on this clone: This same CDR3 is encoded by further DNA sequences in the sample. The rearrangement uses TRBV5-6 and TRBJ2-7; no clear D gene. V lost 4 bases and J 6 bases, leaving 14 bases between the germline ends. The CDR3 loop spans 13 amino acids. CDR1 SGHDT and CDR2 YYEEEE come from the germline V gene. DNA of the CDR3: TGTGCCAGCAGCCGCGTACTCCTACGCGAGCAGTACTTC. It encodes CASSRVLLREQYF.

The chain recombines TRBV15 with TRBJ1-6; 9 bases match TRBD1. There are 15 residues in the CDR3. Germline V gives CDR1 LNHNV, CDR2 YYDKDF (reference sequence). After removal of 2 bases from V and 11 bases from J, the junction contained 7 bases not matched to a gene. The CDR3 nucleotides are TGTGCCACCAGCAGATCTTCGGGGACAGGGCCACCCCTCCACTTT. Translating it yields CATSRSSGTGPPLHF.

This clone was seen only once. The rearrangement uses TRBV9 and TRBJ2-1; 10 bases are shared with TRBD2. The germline V gene has CDR1 SGDLS and CDR2 YYNGEE. V was pared by 3 bases and J by 7 bases, with 7 bases of the junction left unmatched. CDR3 length: 15 amino acids. Written as DNA, the CDR3 is TGTGCCAGCAGCGGCAGCGGGAGGGAGGAAAATGAGCAGTTCTTC. The encoded protein is CASSGSGREENEQFF.

In its sample, this clone was seen a few times. The rearrangement links TRBV28 to TRBJ1-2, with D maybe TRBD1 (6 bases). The CDR3 consists of 14 residues. CDR1 is MDHEN, CDR2 SYDVKM, per germline. Trimming stripped 8 bases from V and 0 bases from J, with 13 bases between. CDR3 in DNA: TGTGCCAGCTGGGGGGGCACAGCTAACTATGGCTACACCTTC. Encoded protein: CASWGGTANYGYTF.

This clone was detected once. The CDR3 bases are TGTGCCAGCAGCTTAACCCCAGGGAGGGCCTACAATGAGCAGTTCTTC. Translating it yields CASSLTPGRAYNEQFF. The chain uses TRBV5-4 and TRBJ2-1; 7 nucleotides match TRBD2. Germline lookup yields CDR1 SGHNT and CDR2 YYREEE (reference sequence). The CDR3 loop spans 16 amino acids. With V trimmed by 2 bases and J by 2 bases, 7 bases remained unmatched.

This clone appeared a few times. The CDR3: CASSEPEQNTEAFF. In DNA, the CDR3 is TGTGCCAGCAGTGAACCTGAGCAGAACACTGAAGCTTTCTTT. The rearrangement links TRBV6-1 to TRBJ1-1, with D hard to call. The CDR3 covers 14 residues. V lost 2 bases to trimming and J lost 1 base, with 8 bases between them. Germline V gene lookup returns CDR1 MNHNS and CDR2 SASEGT.

The genes are TRBV27 and TRBJ1-1; D uncertain. Trimming stripped 8 bases from V and 10 bases from J, with 11 bases between. Germline V gene data show CDR1 as MNHEY and CDR2 as SMNVEV (reference sequence). The CDR3 runs 10 residues. CDR3 residues: CASLESGAFF. The CDR3 DNA is TGTGCCAGCTTAGAGTCGGGAGCTTTCTTT.

The chain couples TRBV7-8 to TRBJ2-3; D possibly corresponds to TRBD1 (5 bases). The V gene's germline CDR1 is SGHVS and CDR2 FQNEAQ. V was trimmed by 7 bases and J by 3 bases, leaving 17 bases between them. This CDR3 is 15 amino acids long. The CDR3 nucleotides are TGTGCCAGCACCGCGACAACGGCAGGGACAGATACGCAGTATTTT. Amino acid sequence: CASTATTAGTDTQYF.

The chain couples TRBV2 to TRBJ1-2; no clear D gene. Trimming stripped 4 bases from V and 0 bases from J, with 6 bases between. CDR3 length equals 13 residues. Germline CDR1 and CDR2: SNHLY and FYNNEI. The CDR3 DNA reads as TGTGCCAGCAGTGTAGAGTCTAACTATGGCTACACCTTC. Amino acid sequence: CASSVESNYGYTF.

This clone was found once. V gene TRBV15 combines with J gene TRBJ2-7, with TRBD2 identical over 11 bases. CDR3 length: 14 residues. Germline values: CDR1 LNHNV, CDR2 YYDKDF (reference sequence). J was trimmed by 4 bases and V by 6 bases; bases with no gene match: 5. The CDR3 nucleotides are TGTGCCACCAGTAGTAGCGGGAGGGTGTACGAGCAGTACTTC. It is translated as CATSSSGRVYEQYF.

A word on this clone: Other DNA sequences in the sample encode the same CDR3. The chain joins TRBV30 to TRBJ2-7; 9 bases align to TRBD2. J lost 0 bases, V lost 3 bases, and 12 bases had no gene match. The CDR3 is made up of 17 amino acids. Germline V gene data show CDR1 as GTSNPN and CDR2 as SVGIG (reference sequence). The CDR3 sequence is CAWSLGLAGTSSYEQYF. In DNA form, the CDR3 reads TGTGCCTGGAGCTTGGGGCTAGCGGGAACCAGCTCCTACGAGCAGTACTTC.

This clone was picked up a small number of times. The rearrangement uses TRBV25-1 and TRBJ1-3, with D possibly matching TRBD1 (5 bases). V was trimmed by 6 bases and J by 2 bases, leaving 17 bases between them. CDR3 length: 16 residues. Germline lookup yields CDR1 MGHDK and CDR2 SYGVNS. CDR3 sequence: CASRPQTDGPGNTIYF. The CDR3 coding sequence is TGTGCCAGCAGACCCCAGACAGACGGGCCTGGAAACACCATATATTTT.

This chain connects TRBV4-1 to TRBJ2-7; TRBD1 aligns across 7 bases. The J segment lost 6 bases and the V segment lost 0 bases, leaving 11 bases of the junction unmatched. Per germline, CDR1 MGHRA and CDR2 YSYEKL. The CDR3 contains 16 residues. CDR3 nucleotide sequence: TGCGCCAGCAGCCAAGAAGGGACAGCCTACTTAGGCGAGCAGTACTTC. Protein product: CASSQEGTAYLGEQYF.

This clone was detected only a few times. The J gene is TRBJ1-4, the V gene TRBV5-1; 10 bases align to TRBD1. CDR1 SGHRS and CDR2 YFSETQ come from the germline V gene. The CDR3 length is 17 residues. Trimming took 4 bases from V and 0 from J; bases not matched to a gene: 6. CDR3: CASSPDRGPATNEKLFF. In nucleotides, the CDR3 is TGCGCCAGCAGCCCCGACAGGGGGCCTGCAACTAATGAAAAACTGTTTTTT.

The rearrangement links TRBV9 to TRBJ2-7; tentatively, D is TRBD2 (6 bases). The V gene lost 0 bases and the J gene lost 6 bases, with 16 bases spanning the gap. CDR3 length equals 15 residues. Germline V gives CDR1 SGDLS, CDR2 YYNGEE. DNA for the CDR3: TGTGCCAGCAGCGTAGGGGGCGGGGAGAGGGCCGAGCAGTACTTC. Protein: CASSVGGGERAEQYF.

This clone showed up just once. Mismatch with germline at one junction end may stem from a read error. Other DNA sequences from this sample encode an identical CDR3 as well. The chain combines TRBV6-5 with TRBJ1-2; 9 bases are shared with TRBD1. The CDR3 is 16 residues long. The germline gives CDR1 MNHEY, CDR2 SVGAGI. CDR3 sequence reads: CASSYFTGQGSYGYTF. The CDR3 nucleotides are TGCGCCAGCAGTTACTTTACAGGACAGGGGTCCTATGGCTACACCTTC.

The table lists this clone with a count of one. The rearrangement joins TRBV9 to TRBJ2-5; 10 bases line up with TRBD2. Germline CDR1 SGDLS, CDR2 YYNGEE. The CDR3 is 16 residues long. V trimming: 4 bases; J trimming: 4 bases; junction bases outside the gene matches: 10. The CDR3 DNA reads as TGTGCCAGCAGCCAAGACGCGGGACTAGCGTTAGAGACCCAGTACTTC. It translates to CASSQDAGLALETQYF.

The chain is built from TRBV7-8 and TRBJ1-4; maybe TRBD1 (5 bases). V lost 5 bases to trimming and J lost 8 bases, with 15 bases between them. There are 14 residues in the CDR3. Germline V gene sequence: CDR1 SGHVS, CDR2 FQNEAQ. CDR3 coding DNA: TGTGCCAGCAGCCATACTCGGGGGGGGGAAAAACTGTTTTTT. It translates to CASSHTRGGEKLFF.

The chain employs TRBV7-3 and TRBJ2-2; 8 nucleotides align to TRBD1. The CDR3 is 16 amino acids. Trimming removed 2 bases from V and 4 bases from J; junction bases left unmatched: 6. From germline, CDR1 is SGHTA and CDR2 FQGTGA. CDR3 DNA sequence: TGTGCCAGCAGCTTAGAGGTGACAGGGGCCACCGGGGAGCTGTTTTTT. The encoded protein is CASSLEVTGATGELFF.

V gene TRBV5-4 combines with J gene TRBJ2-2; weak D call: TRBD2 (6 bases). The CDR3 is 15 amino acids. Deletions cut 2 bases from V and 4 bases from J, with 12 bases between. CDR1 is SGHNT and CDR2 is YYREEE in the germline V gene (reference sequence). CDR3 region: CASSFGGVGTGELFF. The DNA of the CDR3 is TGTGCCAGCAGCTTTGGAGGGGTGGGCACCGGGGAGCTGTTTTTT.

This clone turned up a few times. This chain links TRBV29-1 with TRBJ1-2, with 8 bases fitting TRBD1. There are 14 residues in the CDR3. Germline CDR1 and CDR2: SQVTM and ANQGSEA. V dropped 2 bases and J dropped 9; count of bases not matched to a gene: 11. CDR3 sequence: CSVEKEAGGESYTF. CDR3 DNA sequence: TGCAGCGTTGAAAAGGAGGCAGGGGGCGAGAGCTACACCTTC.